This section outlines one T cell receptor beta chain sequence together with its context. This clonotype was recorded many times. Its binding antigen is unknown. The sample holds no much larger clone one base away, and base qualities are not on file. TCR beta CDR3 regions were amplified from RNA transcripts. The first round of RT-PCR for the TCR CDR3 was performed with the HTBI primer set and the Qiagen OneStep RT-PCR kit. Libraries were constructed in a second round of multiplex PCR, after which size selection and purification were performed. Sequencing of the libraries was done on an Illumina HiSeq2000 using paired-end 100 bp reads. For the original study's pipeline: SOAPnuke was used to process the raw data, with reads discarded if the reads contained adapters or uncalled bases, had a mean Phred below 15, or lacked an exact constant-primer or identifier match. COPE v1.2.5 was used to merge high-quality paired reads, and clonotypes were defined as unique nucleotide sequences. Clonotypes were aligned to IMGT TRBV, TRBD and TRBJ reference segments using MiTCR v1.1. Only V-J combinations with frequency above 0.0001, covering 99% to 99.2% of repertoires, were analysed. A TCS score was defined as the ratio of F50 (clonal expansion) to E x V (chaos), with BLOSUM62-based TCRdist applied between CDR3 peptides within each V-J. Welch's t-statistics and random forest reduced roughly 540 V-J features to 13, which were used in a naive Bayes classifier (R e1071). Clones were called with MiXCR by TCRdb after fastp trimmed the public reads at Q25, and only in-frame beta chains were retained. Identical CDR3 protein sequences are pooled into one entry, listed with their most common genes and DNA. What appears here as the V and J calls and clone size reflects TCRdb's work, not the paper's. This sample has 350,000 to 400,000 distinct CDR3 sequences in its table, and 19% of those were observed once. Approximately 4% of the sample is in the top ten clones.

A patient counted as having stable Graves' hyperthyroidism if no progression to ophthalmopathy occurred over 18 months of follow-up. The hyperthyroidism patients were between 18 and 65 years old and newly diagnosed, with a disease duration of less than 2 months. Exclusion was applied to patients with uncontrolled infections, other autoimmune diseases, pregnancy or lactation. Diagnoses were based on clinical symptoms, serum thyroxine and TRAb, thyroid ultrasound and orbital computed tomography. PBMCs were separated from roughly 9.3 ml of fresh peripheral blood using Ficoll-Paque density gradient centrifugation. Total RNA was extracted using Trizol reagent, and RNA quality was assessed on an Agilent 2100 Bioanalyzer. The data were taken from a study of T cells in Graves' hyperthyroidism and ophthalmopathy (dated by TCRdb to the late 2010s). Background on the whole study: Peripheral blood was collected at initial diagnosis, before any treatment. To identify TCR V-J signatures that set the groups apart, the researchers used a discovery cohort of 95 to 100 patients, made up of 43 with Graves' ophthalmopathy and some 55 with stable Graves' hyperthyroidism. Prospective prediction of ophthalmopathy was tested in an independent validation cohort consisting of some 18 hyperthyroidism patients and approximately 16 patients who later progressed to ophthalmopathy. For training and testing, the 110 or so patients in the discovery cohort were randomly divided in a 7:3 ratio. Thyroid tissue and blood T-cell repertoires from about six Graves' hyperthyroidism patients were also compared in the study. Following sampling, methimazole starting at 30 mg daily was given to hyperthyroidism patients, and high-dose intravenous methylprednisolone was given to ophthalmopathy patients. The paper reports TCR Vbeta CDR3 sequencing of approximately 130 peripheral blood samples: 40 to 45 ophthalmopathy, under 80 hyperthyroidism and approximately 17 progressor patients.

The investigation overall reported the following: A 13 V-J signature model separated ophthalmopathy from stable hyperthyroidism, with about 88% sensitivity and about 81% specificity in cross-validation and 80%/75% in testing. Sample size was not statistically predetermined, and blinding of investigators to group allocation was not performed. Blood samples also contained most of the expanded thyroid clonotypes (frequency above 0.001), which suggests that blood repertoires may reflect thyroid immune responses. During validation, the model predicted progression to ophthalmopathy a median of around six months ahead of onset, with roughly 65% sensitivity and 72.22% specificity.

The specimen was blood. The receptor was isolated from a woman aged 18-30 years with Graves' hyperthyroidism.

The DNA sequence is as follows: TGTGCCAGCAGTACGGACAGGGGGGGGTATGGCTACACCTTC. Its coded protein is CASSTDRGGYGYTF. Recombination joined TRBV12-3 or TRBV12-4 with TRBJ1-2; 10 junctional bases match TRBD1. The V end gives up 5 bases and the J end 5 bases, leaving 5 bases in the junction not matched to a gene. The CDR3 goes from the cysteine to the phenylalanine over 14 residues. Only CDR3 DNA remains: 42 bases, in frame from the first base.